Each of the 15 T cell receptor beta chains below was sequenced from the same sample in a study of T cells in narcolepsy. Only in-frame clones appear in the TCRdb table, and some are missing; sequencing was by immunoSEQ multiplex PCR. This table has 30,000 to 35,000 clones, about nine tenths appearing once. The sequencing sample was made of CD45RA- memory CD4+ T cells from PBMCs. These receptors came from a human donor with narcolepsy.

This rearrangement joins TRBV7-8 to TRBJ2-3; TRBD2 aligns across 8 bases. The ends lost 4 bases at V and 1 base at J; junction bases unmatched: 4. CDR1 SGHVS and CDR2 FQNEAQ come from the germline V gene. This CDR3 contains 15 residues. CDR3 in amino acids: CASSSRAGGTDTQYF. The CDR3 DNA reads TGTGCCAGCAGCTCACGAGCGGGGGGCACAGATACGCAGTATTTT.

This chain connects TRBV6-4 to TRBJ1-1; D is perhaps TRBD1 (6 bases). This CDR3 region has 13 residues. Germline loops: CDR1 MRHNA, CDR2 SNTAGT. V was shortened by 3 bases and J by 9 bases, with 14 bases between the two germline ends. The CDR3 region is CASSEGQGRKAFF. CDR3 DNA: TGTGCCAGCAGTGAGGGTCAGGGGCGCAAAGCTTTCTTT.

The gene calls are TRBV5-1 and TRBJ2-3; D tentatively reads TRBD1 or TRBD2 (7 bases each). Germline values: CDR1 SGHRS, CDR2 YFSETQ. This CDR3 has 15 amino acids. V lost 1 base, J lost 5 bases, and 14 bases lay in between. The CDR3 region is CASSLSQGEGDTQYF. The CDR3 DNA is TGCGCCAGCAGCTTGTCTCAGGGGGAGGGAGATACGCAGTATTTT.

This sequence joins TRBV15 and TRBJ2-1, with D possibly matching TRBD2 (5 bases). The germline V gene encodes CDR1 LNHNV and CDR2 YYDKDF (reference sequence). CDR3 length: 15 amino acids. Trimming pared 0 bases from V and 4 bases from J, leaving 10 bases between. The CDR3 DNA sequence: TGTGCCACCAGCAGAGACCGGGGTGGGTACAATGAGCAGTTCTTC. This encodes CATSRDRGGYNEQFF.

The rearrangement uses TRBV28 and TRBJ2-3, with a tentative D call TRBD1 (5 bases). Trimming removed 5 bases at V and 2 bases at J, with 11 bases between. CDR1 is MDHEN, CDR2 SYDVKM, per germline. This CDR3 contains 14 residues. CDR3: CASSPGHATDTQYF. CDR3 DNA: TGTGCCAGCAGTCCCGGACACGCCACAGATACGCAGTATTTT.

The genes are TRBV18 and TRBJ2-1; TRBD2 aligns across 10 bases. The CDR3 is made up of 14 amino acids. V shed 5 bases and J 7 bases; nucleotides not matched to a gene: 5. CDR1 and CDR2 (germline): KGHSH, LQKENI. The CDR3 nucleotides read TGTGCCAGCTCATCATCTAGCGGGGGTAATGAGCAGTTCTTC. Residues: CASSSSSGGNEQFF.

This clone was picked up one time. V is TRBV23-1 and J is TRBJ1-2; possible D gene TRBD1, 6 bases. TRBV23-1 is given ORF status, its function remaining uncertain. The length of the CDR3 is 16 residues. Trimming took 7 bases from V and 4 from J, leaving 22 bases between them. The CDR3 loop is CASTHAQGPITYGYTF. DNA for the CDR3: TGCGCCAGCACCCACGCACAGGGTCCAATTACCTATGGCTACACCTTC.

This clone came up once. The chain employs TRBV15 and TRBJ1-5; 12 bases agree with TRBD1. CDR3 size: 19 residues. Germline CDR1 reads LNHNV; CDR2 reads YYDKDF (reference sequence). V was clipped by 1 base and J by 0 bases; unmatched bases: 7. The CDR3: CATSRVGTGGHYSNQPQHF. The CDR3 DNA is TGTGCCACCAGCAGAGTTGGGACAGGGGGCCACTATAGCAATCAGCCCCAGCATTTT.

The gene calls are TRBV29-1 and TRBJ2-5; a possible D gene is TRBD1 (5 bases). CDR3 length equals 14 residues. Trimming shortened V by 4 bases and J by 0 bases, and 12 bases separated the two germline ends. Germline V gene data show CDR1 as SQVTM and CDR2 as ANQGSEA. In DNA form, the CDR3 reads TGCAGCGTTGTCAGGACACAGTACCAAGAGACCCAGTACTTC. It yields the protein CSVVRTQYQETQYF.

The rearrangement links TRBV28 to TRBJ2-5, with D possibly TRBD2 on 6 matching bases. The end of the DNA fits TRBJ2-7 better, so the J call may be wrong. CDR3 length: 14 residues. Germline V gene data show CDR1 as MDHEN and CDR2 as SYDVKM. In DNA, the CDR3 is TGTGCCAGCAGTTTAGGGGACTGGCCCTACGAGCAGTACTTC. The encoded protein is CASSLGDWPYEQYF.

The V and J genes are TRBV11-2 and TRBJ2-7; 11 bases align to TRBD1. Per the germline V gene, CDR1 is SGHAT and CDR2 is FQNNGV. CDR3 length equals 16 residues. The V segment lost 3 bases and the J segment 6 bases; nucleotides outside the gene matches: 10. CDR3 coding DNA: TGTGCCAGCAGCTTTGCTGGACAGGGGGCAATGGGCGAGCAGTACTTC. It codes for CASSFAGQGAMGEQYF.

The chain joins TRBV5-1 to TRBJ1-2; tentative D call: TRBD1 (5 bases). Germline CDR1 is SGHRS and CDR2 is YFSETQ. The CDR3 consists of 15 residues. Trimming left V 0 bases short and J 6 bases short, with 15 bases between. The CDR3 here is CASSLEGSTADGYTF. In DNA, the CDR3 is TGCGCCAGCAGCTTGGAGGGGAGTACAGCCGATGGCTACACCTTC.

The chain couples TRBV30 to TRBJ1-3, with D possibly being TRBD1 (5 bases). The CDR3 extends over 10 amino acids. Germline-derived CDR1 and CDR2 are GTSNPN and SVGIG (reference sequence). V lost 8 bases, J lost 7 bases, and 9 bases lay in between. The CDR3 is CAGGFNTIYF. The CDR3 bases are TGTGCCGGGGGTTTCAACACCATATATTTT.

The chain joins TRBV28 to TRBJ1-1; 8 positions agree with TRBD1. The germline V gene encodes CDR1 MDHEN and CDR2 SYDVKM. The CDR3 runs 14 residues. Germline trimming cut 5 bases from V and 3 bases from J; bases unmatched to any gene: 5. For the CDR3, the DNA is TGTGCCAGCAGTACAGGGGGGAGGGACACTGAAGCTTTCTTT. Translated, it gives CASSTGGRDTEAFF. The full variable domain, completed using reference TRBV28 and TRBJ1-1, is DVKVTQSSRYLVKRTGEKVFLECVQDMDHENMFWYRQDPGLGLRLIYFSYDVKMKEKGDIPEGYSVSREKKERFSLILESASTNQTSMYLCASSTGGRDTEAFFGQGTRLTVV.

The chain has TRBV2 and TRBJ1-2; a possible D gene is TRBD1 (5 bases). V was shortened by 0 bases and J by 7 bases, with 9 bases between the two germline ends. Germline V gene data show CDR1 as SNHLY and CDR2 as FYNNEI. The CDR3 consists of 13 residues. As DNA, the CDR3 is TGTGCCAGCAGTGAAGCGGGGGGGGTTGGCTACACCTTC. Translation: CASSEAGGVGYTF. The variable domain in full, with the rest retrieved from reference TRBV2 and TRBJ1-2, is EPEVTQTPSHQVTQMGQEVILRCVPISNHLYFYWYRQILGQKVEFLVSFYNNEISEKSEIFDDQFSVERPDGSNFTLKIRSTKLEDSAMYFCASSEAGGVGYTFGSGTRLTVV.